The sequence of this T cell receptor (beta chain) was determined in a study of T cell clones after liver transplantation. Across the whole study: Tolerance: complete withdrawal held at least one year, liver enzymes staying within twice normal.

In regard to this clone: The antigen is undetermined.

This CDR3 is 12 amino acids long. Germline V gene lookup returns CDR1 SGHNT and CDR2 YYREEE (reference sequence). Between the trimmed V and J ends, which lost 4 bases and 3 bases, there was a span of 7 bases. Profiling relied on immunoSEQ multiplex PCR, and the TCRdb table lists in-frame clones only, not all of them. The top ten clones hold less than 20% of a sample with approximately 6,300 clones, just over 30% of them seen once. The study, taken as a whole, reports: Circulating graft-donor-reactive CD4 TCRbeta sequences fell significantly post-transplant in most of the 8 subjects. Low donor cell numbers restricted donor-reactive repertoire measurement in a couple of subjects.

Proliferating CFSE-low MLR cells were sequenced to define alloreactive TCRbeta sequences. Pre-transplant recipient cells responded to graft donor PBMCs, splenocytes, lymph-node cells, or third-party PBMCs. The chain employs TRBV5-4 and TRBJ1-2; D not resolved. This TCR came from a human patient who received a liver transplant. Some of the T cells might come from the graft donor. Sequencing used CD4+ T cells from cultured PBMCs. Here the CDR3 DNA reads TGTGCCAGCAGCCGTACCCACTATGGCTACACCTTC. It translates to CASSRTHYGYTF.